This passage covers 24 T cell receptor beta chains from one sample sequenced in a study of blood T cell repertoires in COVID-19. Assay used: immunoSEQ multiplex PCR; TCRdb lists only in-frame clones, some missing. The repertoire holds roughly 100,000 clones, around 83% seen once, with about 3.6% in the top ten. The sequenced sample was peripheral blood. The receptor source for this set is a woman older than 75 with active or convalescent COVID-19.

This chain uses TRBV5-3 with TRBJ2-7; 14 bases match TRBD2. TRBV5-3 is assigned to the ORF class and has an uncertain function. V lost 4 bases to trimming and J lost 6 bases; unmatched junction nucleotides: 15. The length of the CDR3 is 18 residues. The CDR3 spells CARSPKNTGTSGSCEQYF. The CDR3 DNA sequence: TGTGCCAGAAGCCCGAAAAATACCGGGACTAGCGGGAGTTGCGAGCAGTACTTC.

This CDR3 reads CASSPLSWTGGKDTQYF. CDR3 nucleotides: TGCGCCAGCAGCCCCCTCTCCTGGACAGGGGGCAAAGATACGCAGTATTTT. The chain uses TRBV5-1 and TRBJ2-3; 11 nucleotides match TRBD1. Trimming took 4 bases from V and 5 from J; bases not matched to a gene: 12. Per germline, CDR1 SGHRS and CDR2 YFSETQ. This CDR3 spans 17 amino acids.

V and J are TRBV4-1 and TRBJ1-3; D may be TRBD1 (6 bases). CDR1 and CDR2 from the germline V gene are MGHRA and YSYEKL. The CDR3 totals 12 residues. Trimming shortened V by 4 bases and J by 8 bases, and 9 bases separated the two germline ends. CDR3 nucleotide sequence: TGCGCCAGCAGCCCTGAGGGGGACACCATATATTTT. This translates into CASSPEGDTIYF.

The rearrangement uses TRBV3-1 (or the pseudogene TRBV3-2) and TRBJ2-1; 8 nucleotides agree with TRBD2. Germline CDR1 LGHDT, CDR2 YNNKEL (reference sequence). The V segment lost 0 bases and the J segment 4 bases; nucleotides outside the gene matches: 8. The CDR3 runs 17 residues. The CDR3 loop reads CASSQDLAQRGYNEQFF. Here the CDR3 DNA reads TGTGCCAGCAGCCAAGATTTAGCCCAGCGGGGGTACAATGAGCAGTTCTTC.

This chain connects TRBV28 to TRBJ1-2; no clear D. With 4 bases removed from V and 0 bases from J, the gap between germline ends came to 9 bases. The CDR3 is made up of 14 amino acids. CDR1 and CDR2 (germline): MDHEN, SYDVKM. In nucleotides, the CDR3 is TGTGCCAGCAGTTGGAGGGAGCCTAACTATGGCTACACCTTC. It specifies CASSWREPNYGYTF.

CDR3 amino acids: CASSLDREVSGYTF. In nucleotides, the CDR3 is TGTGCCAGCAGTTTGGACAGGGAGGTTTCTGGCTACACCTTC. This rearrangement joins TRBV28 to TRBJ1-2, with 8 bases aligning to TRBD1. CDR3 length: 14 amino acids. In germline, CDR1 is MDHEN, CDR2 SYDVKM. The ends lost 3 bases at V and 7 bases at J; junction bases unmatched: 7.

This clone was counted a single time. The chain combines TRBV30 with TRBJ1-3; unclear D gene. V lost 1 base and J lost 0, with 10 bases in between. Germline V gene lookup returns CDR1 GTSNPN and CDR2 SVGIG (reference sequence). The CDR3 covers 15 residues. The CDR3 reads CAWSAGGYSGNTIYF. In DNA, the CDR3 is TGTGCCTGGAGTGCAGGAGGCTACTCTGGAAACACCATATATTTT.

The chain recombines TRBV7-2 with TRBJ1-6; the match to TRBD1 covers 10 bases. The CDR3 has 14 residues. CDR1 and CDR2 from the germline V gene are SGHTA and FQGNSA. V lost 5 bases, J lost 10 bases, and 5 bases stayed unmatched. The CDR3: CASSTTGGGSPLHF. Here the CDR3 DNA reads TGTGCCAGCAGCACGACAGGGGGCGGGTCACCCCTCCACTTT.

V is TRBV19 and J is TRBJ1-1; D is possibly TRBD1 (6 bases). Germline V gives CDR1 LNHDA, CDR2 SQIVND (reference sequence). V lost 0 bases and J lost 1, with 6 bases in between. The length of the CDR3 is 14 residues. As DNA, the CDR3 is TGTGCCAGTAGTATAGACAGGGGGAACACTGAAGCTTTCTTT. This encodes CASSIDRGNTEAFF.

This clone appeared once. This chain connects TRBV5-1 to TRBJ1-3, with D possibly matching TRBD1 (5 bases). This CDR3 has 16 amino acids. CDR1 and CDR2 from the germline V gene are SGHRS and YFSETQ. Trimming stripped 0 bases from V and 3 bases from J, with 13 bases between. CDR3 protein: CASSLAGSTGGNTIYF. In DNA, the CDR3 is TGCGCCAGCAGCTTGGCCGGTAGTACAGGTGGAAACACCATATATTTT.

The chain couples TRBV7-2 to TRBJ2-5, with a tentative D call TRBD1 (5 bases). This CDR3 has 13 amino acids. Germline values: CDR1 SGHTA, CDR2 FQGNSA. Trimming cost V 1 base and J 2 bases, with 5 bases left between them. Here the CDR3 reads CASSLGQQETQYF. For the CDR3, the DNA is TGTGCCAGCAGCTTAGGACAGCAAGAGACCCAGTACTTC.

The J gene is TRBJ1-2, the V gene TRBV28, with D hard to call. This CDR3 contains 14 residues. V was clipped by 5 bases and J by 4 bases, with 14 bases between them. Per germline, CDR1 MDHEN and CDR2 SYDVKM. CDR3 sequence: CASSPNRDTYGYTF. The CDR3 coding sequence is TGTGCCAGCAGTCCCAATCGAGATACCTATGGCTACACCTTC.

The rearrangement joins TRBV6-5 to TRBJ1-1; D is possibly TRBD1 (6 bases). The CDR3 is 11 residues long. Germline values: CDR1 MNHEY, CDR2 SVGAGI. Trimming stripped 2 bases from V and 10 bases from J, with 8 bases between. The DNA of the CDR3 is TGTGCCAGCAGTTACAAGGGGGTAGCTTTCTTT. As protein: CASSYKGVAFF.

The chain links TRBV19 to TRBJ1-5, with D uncertain. V was trimmed by 3 bases and J by 0 bases, leaving 9 bases between them. The CDR3 spans 15 residues. The V gene's germline CDR1 is LNHDA and CDR2 SQIVND (reference sequence). The CDR3 here is CASSIGLTSNQPQHF. The CDR3 DNA sequence: TGTGCCAGTAGTATCGGACTGACTAGCAATCAGCCCCAGCATTTT.

This sequence joins TRBV5-1 and TRBJ1-2, with 10 positions matching TRBD1. The CDR3 has 17 residues. Per germline, CDR1 SGHRS and CDR2 YFSETQ. The ends lost 5 bases at V and 3 bases at J; junction bases unmatched: 13. CDR3 sequence: CASRDGQGGKGYYGYTF. CDR3 nucleotides: TGCGCCAGCAGAGACGGACAGGGGGGAAAAGGCTACTATGGCTACACCTTC.

This clone was seen just once. The chain is built from TRBV6-2 or TRBV6-3 and TRBJ2-3; TRBD2 might be the D (5 bases). Trimming removed 2 bases at V and 5 bases at J, with 8 bases between. CDR3 length: 13 residues. Germline-derived CDR1 and CDR2 are MNHEY and SVGEGT. The chain's CDR3 is CASSYEAGDTQYF. The CDR3 DNA sequence: TGTGCCAGCAGTTACGAGGCGGGAGATACGCAGTATTTT.

The chain recombines TRBV9 with TRBJ2-1, with 10 bases aligning to TRBD2. V shed 4 bases, J shed 9 bases, and the junction held 19 bases outside the gene matches. CDR3 size: 18 residues. Germline V gene data show CDR1 as SGDLS and CDR2 as YYNGEE. Here the CDR3 reads CASSPRGGGLAGESEQFF. For the CDR3, the DNA is TGTGCCAGCAGCCCCAGAGGGGGAGGGCTAGCGGGAGAGAGTGAGCAGTTCTTC.

The V gene is TRBV15, the J gene TRBJ2-6, with TRBD2 identical over 8 bases. Germline V lookup: CDR1 LNHNV, CDR2 YYDKDF (reference sequence). CDR3 length: 20 amino acids. The junction had 10 bases not matched to a gene; V was cut back by 0 bases and J by 0 bases. As DNA, the CDR3 is TGTGCCACCAGCAGAGATGGGCCCGGGACTAGAGACTCTGGGGCCAACGTCCTGACTTTC. This encodes CATSRDGPGTRDSGANVLTF.

The rearrangement links TRBV29-1 to TRBJ1-1, with a tentative D call TRBD1 (6 bases). Trimming removed 6 bases from V and 3 bases from J, with 17 bases in between. Looked up from germline, CDR1 is SQVTM and CDR2 is ANQGSEA. This CDR3 region has 14 residues. The CDR3 nucleotides read TGCAGCGTAAAACAGGGAGTAGAGGACACTGAAGCTTTCTTT. Its translation: CSVKQGVEDTEAFF. The full variable domain, completed using reference TRBV29-1 and TRBJ1-1, is SAVISQKPSRDICQRGTSLTIQCQVDSQVTMMFWYRQQPGQSLTLIATANQGSEATYESGFVIDKFPISRPNLTFSTLTVSNMSPEDSSIYLCSVKQGVEDTEAFFGQGTRLTVV.

The V call is TRBV9, the J call TRBJ2-1, with D perhaps matching TRBD2 (7 bases). The germline V gene encodes CDR1 SGDLS and CDR2 YYNGEE. V was cut by 4 bases and J by 7 bases, with 21 bases left in between. The CDR3 totals 16 residues. The CDR3 is CASSPLGGGISNEQFF. For the CDR3, the DNA is TGTGCCAGCAGCCCCCTAGGGGGGGGCATTTCGAATGAGCAGTTCTTC.

V is TRBV5-1 and J is TRBJ1-4, with 9 bases aligning to TRBD1. CDR3 size: 16 residues. The V and J ends lost 4 bases and 5 bases, in that order; junction bases with no gene match: 9. Germline-derived CDR1 and CDR2 are SGHRS and YFSETQ. CDR3 protein: CASSIEAGTGNEKLFF. CDR3 bases: TGCGCCAGCAGCATAGAAGCCGGGACAGGGAATGAAAAACTGTTTTTT.

The rearrangement links TRBV6-5 to TRBJ1-3; D may be TRBD1 (6 bases). V was shortened by 8 bases and J by 4 bases, with 9 bases between the two germline ends. The CDR3 covers 12 residues. Germline-derived CDR1 and CDR2 are MNHEY and SVGAGI. DNA for the CDR3: TGTGCCAGCGGCGACAGGGGAAACACCATATATTTT. The encoded protein is CASGDRGNTIYF.

The rearrangement uses TRBV7-2 and TRBJ1-6; 7 nucleotides line up with TRBD1. V was pared by 5 bases and J by 4 bases, with 5 bases of the junction left unmatched. This CDR3 is 15 amino acids long. Germline lookup yields CDR1 SGHTA and CDR2 FQGNSA. The chain's CDR3 is CASSRGTAYNSPLHF. CDR3 coding DNA: TGTGCCAGCAGCCGGGGGACAGCTTATAATTCACCCCTCCACTTT.

The V gene is TRBV21-1, the J gene TRBJ1-5; the table's D call TRBD1 went unverified against the DNA. TRBV21-1 is labeled a pseudogene. The length of the CDR3 is 16 residues. In DNA form, the CDR3 reads TGTGCCAGCAGCGAGGGACATCAGTATAGCAATCAGCCCCAGCATTTT. This sequence encodes CASSEGHQYSNQPQHF.